This TCR beta chain was sequenced for a study of T cell changes during pregnancy in multiple sclerosis. Clones were read by immunoSEQ multiplex PCR, and TCRdb kept only the in-frame ones, dropping some. The sample has tens of thousands of clones; more than 85% are singletons. There are 14 residues in the CDR3. Germline CDR1 SGHRS, CDR2 YFSETQ. Trimming left V 6 bases short and J 13 bases short, with 20 bases between. The clonotype originates from a female donor with multiple sclerosis, enrolled in a pregnancy study. The chain combines TRBV5-1 with TRBJ1-6; D is unclear. Here the sequenced sample was CD8+ T cells from peripheral blood mononuclear cells, taken after pregnancy. CDR3 protein: CASNPLPGTGPLHF. The CDR3 coding sequence is TGCGCCAGCAACCCCCTCCCGGGAACTGGGCCCCTCCACTTT.